This TCR beta chain originates from a study of cytomegalovirus exposure and HLA in healthy donors. Findings and limits, study-wide: Later analysis identified several of the most significant clusters that appeared linked to common viral pathogens. Among immune exposure information, only CMV serostatus was available.

V gave up 2 bases and J gave up 3 bases, with 7 bases separating them. This CDR3 has 12 residues. The germline gives CDR1 GTSNPN, CDR2 SVGIG (reference sequence). PCR was performed using 60 Vbeta and 13 Jbeta primers. The assay was immunoSEQ multiplex PCR, and TCRdb's table has in-frame clones only and misses some. The table lists about 150,000 clones, roughly 77% of them singletons. This clone turned up a few times. Its antigen is unknown. The sample comprised PBMCs. This receptor was identified in a human donor in good health. This chain connects TRBV30 to TRBJ1-1; D gene unclear. CDR3 sequence (DNA): TGTGCCTGGAGTCACGTAGACACTGAAGCTTTCTTT. Translated, it gives CAWSHVDTEAFF. Based on the CDR3 plus reference TRBV30 and TRBJ1-1, the full variable domain is SQTIHQWPATLVQPVGSPLSLECTVEGTSNPNLYWYRQAAGRGLQLLFYSVGIGQISSEVPQNLSASRPQDRQFILSSKKLLLSDSGFYLCAWSHVDTEAFFGQGTRLTVV.